These 28 T cell receptor beta chains originate from one sample sequenced in a study of siplizumab effects on memory and regulatory T cells. Sequencing used immunoSEQ multiplex PCR; TCRdb keeps in-frame clones, though not all of them. The profile shows tens of thousands of clones, 75% to 95% of them singletons. The sequenced sample consisted of CD8+ T cells sorted from blood. These receptors originate from a human donor in good health.

The CDR3 nucleotides are TGCAGTGCTAAGACACCCTACGAGCAGTACTTC. It specifies CSAKTPYEQYF. V usage is TRBV20-1 and J usage is TRBJ2-7, with D hard to call. V was clipped by 4 bases and J by 2 bases, with 6 bases between them. CDR1 and CDR2 from the germline V gene are DFQATT and SNEGSKA (reference sequence). The CDR3 extends over 11 amino acids.

The genes are TRBV6-5 and TRBJ1-5; tentative D call: TRBD1 (5 bases). This CDR3 comprises 14 residues. Germline V gives CDR1 MNHEY, CDR2 SVGAGI. V was shortened by 5 bases and J by 5 bases, with 13 bases between the two germline ends. CDR3 sequence: CASSKQGGDQPQHF. DNA of the CDR3: TGTGCCAGCAGTAAGCAGGGCGGCGATCAGCCCCAGCATTTT.

For the CDR3, the DNA is TGTGCCAGCAGCAAAGATCATAGGGACGCTTATATGAACACTGAAGCTTTCTTT. Translation: CASSKDHRDAYMNTEAFF. V is TRBV21-1 and J is TRBJ1-1. TRBV21-1 is described as a pseudogene. The CDR3 is 18 residues long.

The CDR3 region has the DNA TGTGCCAGTAGTATGGGTGGGGTTGGCGCTGAAGCTTTCTTT. This codes for CASSMGGVGAEAFF. The V call is TRBV19, the J call TRBJ1-1; D is undetermined. The germline CDR1 and CDR2 sequences are LNHDA and SQIVND (reference sequence). This CDR3 region has 14 residues. Trimming took off 3 bases at V and 6 bases at J, with 14 bases between the two ends. Together with reference TRBV19 and TRBJ1-1, the CDR3 gives the full variable domain: DGGITQSPKYLFRKEGQNVTLSCEQNLNHDAMYWYRQDPGQGLRLIYYSQIVNDFQKGDIAEGYSVSREKKESFPLTVTSAQKNPTAFYLCASSMGGVGAEAFFGQGTRLTVV.

The chain combines TRBV2 with TRBJ2-3, with a tentative D call TRBD2 (6 bases). Trimming took off 1 base at V and 4 bases at J, with 12 bases between the two ends. The CDR3 is 15 amino acids. Looked up from germline, CDR1 is SNHLY and CDR2 is FYNNEI. The CDR3 DNA reads TGTGCCAGCAGTGAAGATCCAGGGAGGCCAGATACGCAGTATTTT. It codes for CASSEDPGRPDTQYF. Filled out from reference TRBV2 and TRBJ2-3, the complete variable domain reads EPEVTQTPSHQVTQMGQEVILRCVPISNHLYFYWYRQILGQKVEFLVSFYNNEISEKSEIFDDQFSVERPDGSNFTLKIRSTKLEDSAMYFCASSEDPGRPDTQYFGPGTRLTVL.

This chain uses TRBV19 with TRBJ2-7; D perhaps matches TRBD1 (6 bases). V dropped 3 bases and J dropped 0 bases, with 12 bases sitting between them. Germline lookup yields CDR1 LNHDA and CDR2 SQIVND (reference sequence). This CDR3 is 15 amino acids long. The CDR3 region has the DNA TGTGCCAGTAGTATCGGTCAGGGGTCCTCCTACGAGCAGTACTTC. Amino acids: CASSIGQGSSYEQYF.

The genes are TRBV6-6 and TRBJ2-7; weak D call: TRBD2 (6 bases). Germline V CDR1 and CDR2: MNHNY, SVGAGI (reference sequence). V was cut by 7 bases and J by 2 bases, with 15 bases left in between. The CDR3 is made up of 14 amino acids. The CDR3 region has the DNA TGTGCCAGCAACAAGAGGGACTTCGCCTACGAGCAGTACTTC. The encoded protein is CASNKRDFAYEQYF.

As to this clone: A junction boundary mismatches the germline segment, possibly from a read error. The chain is built from TRBV7-2 and TRBJ1-2; 8 positions match TRBD1. This CDR3 is built from 15 residues. Germline CDR1 reads SGHTA; CDR2 reads FQGNSA. The chain's CDR3 is CASRLDPRTGKGYTF. The CDR3 nucleotides read TGTGCCAGCAGATTAGACCCCCGGACAGGGAAAGGCTACACCTTC.

The chain couples TRBV13 to TRBJ2-3; tentative D call: TRBD1 (6 bases). Germline V gives CDR1 PRHDT, CDR2 FYEKMQ (reference sequence). This CDR3 contains 19 residues. V lost 6 bases to trimming and J lost 5 bases, with 30 bases between them. The CDR3 here is CASSSPKDSKVFARDTQYF. For the CDR3, the DNA is TGTGCCAGCAGTTCCCCCAAGGACAGTAAAGTATTTGCTCGAGATACGCAGTATTTT.

This clone was detected once. J is TRBJ2-7 and V is TRBV4-1; a weak D match, TRBD1 (5 bases). With 4 bases removed from V and 5 bases from J, the gap between germline ends came to 15 bases. The CDR3 contains 14 residues. The germline V gene has CDR1 MGHRA and CDR2 YSYEKL. CDR3 bases: TGCGCCAGCAGCCGCGATCAGGGTAGAAACGAGCAGTACTTC. Its protein product is CASSRDQGRNEQYF.

The chain recombines TRBV6-1 with TRBJ2-7; D is unresolved. V was pared by 8 bases and J by 4 bases, with 6 bases between. CDR3 size: 10 residues. Germline CDR1 is MNHNS and CDR2 is SASEGT. The CDR3, as DNA: TGTGCCAGCGGCCAATACGAGCAGTACTTC. This gives the protein CASGQYEQYF.

The rearrangement uses TRBV15 and TRBJ1-2, with D perhaps matching TRBD1 (5 bases). The CDR3 is 15 residues long. Germline CDR1 LNHNV, CDR2 YYDKDF (reference sequence). Trimming stripped 5 bases from V and 1 base from J, with 14 bases between. CDR3 sequence: CATSLGRGLNYGYTF. The DNA for the CDR3 is TGTGCCACCAGCTTAGGGCGGGGCCTTAACTATGGCTACACCTTC.

V is TRBV5-4 and J is TRBJ1-2, with D possibly matching TRBD1 (5 bases). CDR1 is SGHNT, CDR2 YYREEE, per germline (reference sequence). The length of the CDR3 is 12 residues. Trimming left V 3 bases short and J 6 bases short, with 9 bases between. The CDR3 spells CASSYEGNGYTF. The CDR3 DNA reads as TGTGCCAGCAGCTATGAGGGGAATGGCTACACCTTC.

The chain recombines TRBV5-4 with TRBJ2-7; 11 bases line up with TRBD2. The CDR3 covers 15 residues. Germline lookup yields CDR1 SGHNT and CDR2 YYREEE (reference sequence). The V and J ends lost 1 base and 5 bases, in that order; junction bases with no gene match: 5. The CDR3 region is CASSLLTSGSHEQYF. The DNA of the CDR3 is TGTGCCAGCAGCTTGTTAACTAGCGGGAGCCACGAGCAGTACTTC.

V and J are TRBV27 and TRBJ1-2; D gene uncertain. The V end lost 5 bases, the J end lost 4 bases, and 14 bases lay between the germline ends. In germline, CDR1 is MNHEY, CDR2 SMNVEV (reference sequence). The CDR3 length is 14 residues. CDR3 nucleotide sequence: TGTGCCAGCAGTCATACCGGCGGACTCTATGGCTACACCTTC. The encoded protein is CASSHTGGLYGYTF.

The chain links TRBV19 to TRBJ1-2; D gene uncertain. This CDR3 comprises 13 residues. V lost 6 bases and J lost 5, with 13 bases in between. CDR1 is LNHDA and CDR2 is SQIVND in the germline V gene (reference sequence). The CDR3 DNA reads as TGTGCCAGTAGCCACGGACCCGTTTATGGCTACACCTTC. This sequence encodes CASSHGPVYGYTF.

The rearrangement joins TRBV11-2 to TRBJ2-7; 7 bases fit TRBD1. The junction had 1 base not matched to a gene; V was cut back by 3 bases and J by 2 bases. This CDR3 is 13 amino acids long. Per the germline V gene, CDR1 is SGHAT and CDR2 is FQNNGV. CDR3 sequence: CASSFTGAYEQYF. CDR3 nucleotide sequence: TGTGCCAGCAGCTTTACAGGGGCCTACGAGCAGTACTTC.

The genes are TRBV6-1 and TRBJ2-1, with D perhaps TRBD1 (5 bases). Trimming cost V 2 bases and J 5 bases, with 13 bases left between them. CDR3 length equals 15 residues. Germline V lookup: CDR1 MNHNS, CDR2 SASEGT. CDR3 residues: CASSELWQGHNEQFF. The CDR3, as DNA: TGTGCCAGCAGTGAACTTTGGCAGGGCCACAATGAGCAGTTCTTC.

The V and J genes are TRBV5-1 and TRBJ2-7; D is possibly TRBD1 (5 bases). The V end was cut by 0 bases, the J end by 2 bases, with 15 bases between. Germline-derived CDR1 and CDR2 are SGHRS and YFSETQ. The CDR3 totals 16 residues. CDR3 amino acids: CASSLGQGEKTYEQYF. The CDR3 DNA follows: TGCGCCAGCAGCTTGGGGCAGGGTGAGAAGACCTACGAGCAGTACTTC.

V and J are TRBV4-1 and TRBJ2-7; TRBD1 aligns across 10 bases. CDR1 and CDR2 (germline): MGHRA, YSYEKL. The ends lost 6 bases at V and 3 bases at J; junction bases unmatched: 8. The CDR3 runs to 15 residues. Here the CDR3 DNA reads TGCGCCAGCAGGGGCCGGGACAGGGGACTCTACGAGCAGTACTTC. Translated: CASRGRDRGLYEQYF.

This clone appeared once. The chain joins TRBV7-9 to TRBJ1-6, with D perhaps matching TRBD1 (6 bases). The V end was cut by 1 base, the J end by 8 bases, with 12 bases between. Germline assignment: CDR1 SEHNR and CDR2 FQNEAQ (reference sequence). The CDR3 consists of 15 residues. The CDR3 region has the DNA TGTGCCAGCAGCTTAGTGGGACACGAGGATTCACCCCTCCACTTT. Translated: CASSLVGHEDSPLHF. Variable domain in full (rest from reference TRBV7-9 and TRBJ1-6): DTGVSQNPRHKITKRGQNVTFRCDPISEHNRLYWYRQTLGQGPEFLTYFQNEAQLEKSRLLSDRFSAERPKGSFSTLEIQRTEQGDSAMYLCASSLVGHEDSPLHFGNGTRLTVT.

The chain carries TRBV5-6 and TRBJ1-6; D remains unclear. The CDR3 sequence is 14 residues long. V dropped 0 bases and J dropped 7 bases, with 8 bases sitting between them. In germline, CDR1 is SGHDT, CDR2 YYEEEE. The CDR3 loop is CASSLEPSNSPLHF. For the CDR3, the DNA is TGTGCCAGCAGCTTGGAACCTTCGAATTCACCCCTCCACTTT.

J is TRBJ1-5 and V is TRBV19, with D tentatively TRBD1 (6 bases). This CDR3 spans 15 amino acids. Per the germline V gene, CDR1 is LNHDA and CDR2 is SQIVND (reference sequence). Trimming pared 6 bases from V and 5 bases from J, leaving 17 bases between. The CDR3: CASSLANREHQPQHF. DNA of the CDR3: TGTGCCAGTAGCCTTGCCAACAGGGAACATCAGCCCCAGCATTTT.

The chain has TRBV18 and TRBJ1-1, with D hard to call. Trimming took off 2 bases at V and 0 bases at J, with 7 bases between the two ends. The germline V gene encodes CDR1 KGHSH and CDR2 LQKENI. CDR3 length: 14 residues. CDR3 in DNA: TGTGCCAGCTCACCATCGGCAATGAACACTGAAGCTTTCTTT. It is translated as CASSPSAMNTEAFF.

This clone was seen more than once but under ten times. The chain carries TRBV6-4 and TRBJ2-7; TRBD2 matches at 12 bases. Looked up from germline, CDR1 is MRHNA and CDR2 is SNTAGT. With 2 bases clipped from V and 2 bases from J, the junction kept 19 bases outside the gene matches. The CDR3 covers 21 residues. CDR3 DNA sequence: TGTGCCAGCAGTGACGGGAAGTCAAGGACTAGCGGGGTTATAAAGACCTACGAGCAGTACTTC. The encoded protein is CASSDGKSRTSGVIKTYEQYF.

V is TRBV6-6 and J is TRBJ1-1; the D is unclear. In germline, CDR1 is MNHNY, CDR2 SVGAGI (reference sequence). The CDR3 runs 14 residues. Trimming removed 5 bases at V and 1 base at J, with 11 bases between. CDR3 residues: CASSLNGENTEAFF. The CDR3 DNA reads TGTGCCAGCAGTCTCAACGGGGAGAACACTGAAGCTTTCTTT.

The V gene is TRBV5-4, the J gene TRBJ1-1, with D unclear. V lost 0 bases and J 7 bases, leaving 10 bases between the germline ends. This CDR3 is 13 amino acids long. CDR1 is SGHNT, CDR2 YYREEE, per germline (reference sequence). CDR3 in DNA: TGTGCCAGCAGCTTGGGATTTGTGAGTGAAGCTTTCTTT. Its protein is CASSLGFVSEAFF.

This rearrangement joins TRBV11-1 to TRBJ2-5; 12 bases align to TRBD1. Germline values: CDR1 SGHAT, CDR2 FQDESV (reference sequence). The CDR3 contains 18 residues. V was clipped by 0 bases and J by 5 bases; unmatched bases: 10. The CDR3 here is CASSLAPPGQGAGETQYF. The CDR3 region has the DNA TGTGCCAGCAGCTTAGCGCCCCCGGGACAGGGGGCCGGGGAGACCCAGTACTTC.